This TCR beta chain emerged from a study of vaccination effects on CD4 cells after COVID-19. Sequencing used immunoSEQ multiplex PCR; TCRdb keeps in-frame clones, though not all of them. This sample yields fewer than 40,000 clones, of which roughly two thirds are seen a single time; 4.2% belongs to the top ten. Once cultured for approximately eleven days, the cells underwent separation to obtain CD4+ T cells. For this clone: The antigen remains undetermined.

Germline CDR1 LGHDT, CDR2 YNNKEL (reference sequence). V gave up 0 bases and J gave up 7 bases; unmatched junction bases: 6. The CDR3 loop spans 16 amino acids. The material sequenced was CD4+ T cells from PBMCs cultured without peptide, taken before COVID-19 vaccination. This sequence joins TRBV3-1 (or the pseudogene TRBV3-2) and TRBJ2-1; 10 nucleotides agree with TRBD2. This TCR was sampled from a human donor who received a COVID-19 vaccine. The CDR3 bases are TGTGCCAGCAGCCAAGATGGGGCTAGCGGGAGAAATGAGCAGTTCTTC. Protein: CASSQDGASGRNEQFF.